This entry lists 2 T cell receptor beta chains sequenced from one sample in a study of T cells in localized non-small cell lung cancer. Using immunoSEQ multiplex PCR, the repertoire was profiled, and TCRdb retains in-frame clones only, with some absent. The sample consists of approximately 35,000 clones, approximately 90% of them appearing once. The material sequenced was peripheral blood, taken before any cancer treatment. These receptor sequences come from a female donor of 60 years or more with stage I lung adenocarcinoma.

The chain recombines TRBV6-6 with TRBJ2-5; 14 positions match TRBD2. Germline CDR1 MNHNY, CDR2 SVGAGI (reference sequence). With 6 bases clipped from V and 1 base from J, the junction kept 4 bases outside the gene matches. The CDR3 length is 16 residues. For the CDR3, the DNA is TGTGCCAGCAGGCTAGGACTAGCGGGGGGCCAAGAGACCCAGTACTTC. Protein: CASRLGLAGGQETQYF.

The V call is TRBV7-2, the J call TRBJ2-1; D is unclear. The germline V and J ends were trimmed by 7 bases and 1 base, with 8 bases remaining between them. The CDR3 loop spans 13 amino acids. Germline-derived CDR1 and CDR2 are SGHTA and FQGNSA. CDR3 DNA: TGTGCCAGCACCCCCGGGTCCTACAATGAGCAGTTCTTC. Its protein is CASTPGSYNEQFF.